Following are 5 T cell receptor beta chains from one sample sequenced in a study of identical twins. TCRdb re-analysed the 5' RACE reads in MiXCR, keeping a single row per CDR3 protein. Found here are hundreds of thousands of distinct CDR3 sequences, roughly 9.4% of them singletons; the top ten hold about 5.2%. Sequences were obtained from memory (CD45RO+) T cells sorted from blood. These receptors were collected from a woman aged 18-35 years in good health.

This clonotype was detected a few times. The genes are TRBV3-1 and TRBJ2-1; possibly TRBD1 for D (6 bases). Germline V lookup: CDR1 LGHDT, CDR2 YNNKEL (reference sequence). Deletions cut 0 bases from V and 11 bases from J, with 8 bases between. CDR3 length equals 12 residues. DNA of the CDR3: TGTGCCAGCAGCCAAGAGGGGGCCAAGCAGTTCTTC. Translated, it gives CASSQEGAKQFF.

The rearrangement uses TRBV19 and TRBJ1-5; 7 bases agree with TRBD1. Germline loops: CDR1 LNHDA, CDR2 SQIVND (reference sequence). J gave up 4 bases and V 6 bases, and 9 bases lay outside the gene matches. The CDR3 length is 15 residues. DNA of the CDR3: TGTGCCAGTAGACCCGAGGACAGGAGGAATCAGCCCCAGCATTTT. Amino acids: CASRPEDRRNQPQHF.

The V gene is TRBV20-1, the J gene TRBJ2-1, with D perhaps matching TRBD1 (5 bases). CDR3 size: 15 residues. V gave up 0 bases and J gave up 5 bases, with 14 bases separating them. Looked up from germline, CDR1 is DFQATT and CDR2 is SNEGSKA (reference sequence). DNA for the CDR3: TGCAGTGCTAGAGACGGTGGGGCTTTTAACAATGAGCAGTTCTTC. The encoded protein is CSARDGGAFNNEQFF.

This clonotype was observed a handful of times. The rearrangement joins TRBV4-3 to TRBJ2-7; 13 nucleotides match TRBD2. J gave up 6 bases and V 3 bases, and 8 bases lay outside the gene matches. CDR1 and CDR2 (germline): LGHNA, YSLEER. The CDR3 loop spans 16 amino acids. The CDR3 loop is CASSHSLAGGLVEQYF. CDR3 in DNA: TGCGCCAGCAGCCATTCACTAGCGGGAGGGCTGGTCGAGCAGTACTTC.

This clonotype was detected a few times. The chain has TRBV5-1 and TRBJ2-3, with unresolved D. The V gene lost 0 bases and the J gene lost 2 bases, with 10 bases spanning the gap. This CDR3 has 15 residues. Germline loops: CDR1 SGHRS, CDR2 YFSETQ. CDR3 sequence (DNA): TGCGCCAGCAGCTTGGGACGGAATCCCACAGATACGCAGTATTTT. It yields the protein CASSLGRNPTDTQYF.